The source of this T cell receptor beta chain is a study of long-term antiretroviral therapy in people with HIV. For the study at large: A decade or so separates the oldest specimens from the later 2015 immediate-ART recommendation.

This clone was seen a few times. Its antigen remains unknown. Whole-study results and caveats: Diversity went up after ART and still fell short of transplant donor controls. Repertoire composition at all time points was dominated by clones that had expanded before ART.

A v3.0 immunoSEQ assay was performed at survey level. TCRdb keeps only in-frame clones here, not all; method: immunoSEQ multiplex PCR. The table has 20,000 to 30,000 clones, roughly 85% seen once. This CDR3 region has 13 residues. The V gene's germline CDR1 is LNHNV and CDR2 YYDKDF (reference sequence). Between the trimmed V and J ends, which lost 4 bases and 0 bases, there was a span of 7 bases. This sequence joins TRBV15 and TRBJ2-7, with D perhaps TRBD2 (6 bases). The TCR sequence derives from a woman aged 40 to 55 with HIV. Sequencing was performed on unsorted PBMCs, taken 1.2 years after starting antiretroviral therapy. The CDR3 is CATSTGSSYEQYF. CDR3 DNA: TGTGCCACCAGCACCGGGAGCTCCTACGAGCAGTACTTC.